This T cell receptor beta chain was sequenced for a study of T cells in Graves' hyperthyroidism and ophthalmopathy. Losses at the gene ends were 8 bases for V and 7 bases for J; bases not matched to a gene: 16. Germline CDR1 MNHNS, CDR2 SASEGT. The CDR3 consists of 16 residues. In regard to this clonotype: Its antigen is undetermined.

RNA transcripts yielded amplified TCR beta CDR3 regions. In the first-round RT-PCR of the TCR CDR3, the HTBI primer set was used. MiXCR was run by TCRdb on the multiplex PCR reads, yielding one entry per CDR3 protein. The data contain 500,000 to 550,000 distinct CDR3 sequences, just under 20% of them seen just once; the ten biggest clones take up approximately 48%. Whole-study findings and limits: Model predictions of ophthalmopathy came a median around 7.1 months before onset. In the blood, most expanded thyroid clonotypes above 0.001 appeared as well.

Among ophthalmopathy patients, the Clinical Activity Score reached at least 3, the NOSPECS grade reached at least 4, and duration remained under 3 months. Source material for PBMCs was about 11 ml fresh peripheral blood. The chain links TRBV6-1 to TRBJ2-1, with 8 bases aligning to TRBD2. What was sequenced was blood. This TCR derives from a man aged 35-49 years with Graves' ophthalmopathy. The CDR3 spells CASSFGGTRVTNEQFF. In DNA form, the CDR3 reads TGTGCCAGCTCATTCGGGGGGACTAGGGTTACGAATGAGCAGTTCTTC.